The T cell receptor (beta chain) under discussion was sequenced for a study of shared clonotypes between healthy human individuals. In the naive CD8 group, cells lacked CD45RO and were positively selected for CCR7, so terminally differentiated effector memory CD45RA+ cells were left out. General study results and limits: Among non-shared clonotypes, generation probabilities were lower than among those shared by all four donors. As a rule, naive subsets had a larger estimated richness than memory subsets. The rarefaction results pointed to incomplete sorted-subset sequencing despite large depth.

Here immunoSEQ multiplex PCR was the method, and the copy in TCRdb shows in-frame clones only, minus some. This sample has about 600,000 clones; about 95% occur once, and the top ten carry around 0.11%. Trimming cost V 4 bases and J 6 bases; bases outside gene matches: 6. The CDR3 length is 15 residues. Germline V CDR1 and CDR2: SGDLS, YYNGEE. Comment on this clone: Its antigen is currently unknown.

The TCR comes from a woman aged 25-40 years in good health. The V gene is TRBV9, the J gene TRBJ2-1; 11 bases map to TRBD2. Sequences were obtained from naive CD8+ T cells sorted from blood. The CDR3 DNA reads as TGTGCCAGCAGCCAAGGGGGACTAGCGGCCAATGAGCAGTTCTTC. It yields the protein CASSQGGLAANEQFF.